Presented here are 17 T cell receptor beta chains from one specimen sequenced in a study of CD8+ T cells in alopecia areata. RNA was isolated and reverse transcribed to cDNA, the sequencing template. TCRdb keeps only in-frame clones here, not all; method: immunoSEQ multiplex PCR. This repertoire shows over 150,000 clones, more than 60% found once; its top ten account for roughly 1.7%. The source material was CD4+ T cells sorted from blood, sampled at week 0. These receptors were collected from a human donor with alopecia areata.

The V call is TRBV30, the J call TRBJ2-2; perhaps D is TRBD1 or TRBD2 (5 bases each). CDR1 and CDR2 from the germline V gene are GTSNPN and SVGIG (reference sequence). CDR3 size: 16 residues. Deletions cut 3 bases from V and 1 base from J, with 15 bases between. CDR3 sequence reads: CAWSLWDRGNTGELFF. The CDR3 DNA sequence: TGTGCCTGGAGCCTATGGGACCGGGGGAACACCGGGGAGCTGTTTTTT.

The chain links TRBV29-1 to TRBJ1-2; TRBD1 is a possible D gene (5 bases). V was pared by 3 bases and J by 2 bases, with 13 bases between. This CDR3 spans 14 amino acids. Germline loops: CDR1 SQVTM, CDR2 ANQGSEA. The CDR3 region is CSVDRERTNYGYTF. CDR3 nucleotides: TGCAGCGTTGACAGGGAGAGGACAAACTATGGCTACACCTTC.

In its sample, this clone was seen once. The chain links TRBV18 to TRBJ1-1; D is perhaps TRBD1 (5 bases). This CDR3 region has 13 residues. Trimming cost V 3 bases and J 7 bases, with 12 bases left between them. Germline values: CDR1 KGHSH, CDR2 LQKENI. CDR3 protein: CASSPSEGFEAFF. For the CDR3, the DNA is TGTGCCAGCTCACCTTCTGAGGGGTTTGAAGCTTTCTTT.

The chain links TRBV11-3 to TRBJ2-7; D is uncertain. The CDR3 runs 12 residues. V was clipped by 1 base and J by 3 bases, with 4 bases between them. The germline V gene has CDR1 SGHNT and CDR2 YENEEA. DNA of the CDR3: TGTGCCAGCAGCTTAGGATACTACGAGCAGTACTTC. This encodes CASSLGYYEQYF.

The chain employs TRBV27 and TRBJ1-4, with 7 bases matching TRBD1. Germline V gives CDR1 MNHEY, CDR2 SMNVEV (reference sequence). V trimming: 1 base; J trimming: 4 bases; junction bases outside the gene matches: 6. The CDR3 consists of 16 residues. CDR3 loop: CASSLLGGADNEKLFF. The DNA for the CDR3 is TGTGCCAGCAGTTTATTAGGGGGCGCAGATAATGAAAAACTGTTTTTT.

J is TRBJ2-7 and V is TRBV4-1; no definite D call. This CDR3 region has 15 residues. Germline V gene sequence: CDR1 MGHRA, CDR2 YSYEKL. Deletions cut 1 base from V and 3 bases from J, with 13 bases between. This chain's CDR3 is CASSQVGNSLYEQYF. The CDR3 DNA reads TGCGCCAGCAGCCAAGTTGGCAACAGCCTCTACGAGCAGTACTTC.

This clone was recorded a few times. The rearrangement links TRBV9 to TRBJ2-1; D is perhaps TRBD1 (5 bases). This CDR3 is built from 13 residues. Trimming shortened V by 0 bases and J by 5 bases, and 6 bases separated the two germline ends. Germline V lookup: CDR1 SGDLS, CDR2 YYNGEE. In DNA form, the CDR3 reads TGTGCCAGCAGCGTAGCAGGGAACAATGAGCAGTTCTTC. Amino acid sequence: CASSVAGNNEQFF.

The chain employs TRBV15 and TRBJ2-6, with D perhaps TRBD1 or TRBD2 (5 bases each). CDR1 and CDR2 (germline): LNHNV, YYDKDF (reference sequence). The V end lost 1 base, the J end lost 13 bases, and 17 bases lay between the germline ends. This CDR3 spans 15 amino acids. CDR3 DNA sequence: TGTGCCACCAGCAGAGGTTCGCCTGAGGGGCGGGTCCTGACTTTC. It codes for CATSRGSPEGRVLTF.

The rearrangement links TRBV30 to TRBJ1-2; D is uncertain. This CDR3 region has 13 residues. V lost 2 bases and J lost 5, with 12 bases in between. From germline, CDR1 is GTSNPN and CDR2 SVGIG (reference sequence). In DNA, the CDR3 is TGTGCCTGGAGTTTAGGCAGAACTTATGGCTACACCTTC. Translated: CAWSLGRTYGYTF.

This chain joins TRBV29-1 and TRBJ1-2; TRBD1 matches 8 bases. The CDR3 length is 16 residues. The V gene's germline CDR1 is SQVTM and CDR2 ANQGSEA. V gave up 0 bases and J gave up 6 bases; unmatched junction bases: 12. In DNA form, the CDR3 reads TGCAGCGTTGAAGATTCCCGGACAGGGAAAGGGGATGGCTACACCTTC. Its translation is CSVEDSRTGKGDGYTF.

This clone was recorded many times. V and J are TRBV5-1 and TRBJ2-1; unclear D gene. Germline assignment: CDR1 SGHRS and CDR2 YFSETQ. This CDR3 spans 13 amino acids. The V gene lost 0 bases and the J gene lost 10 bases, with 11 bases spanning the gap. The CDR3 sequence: CASSLEASGEQFF. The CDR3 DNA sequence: TGCGCCAGCAGCTTGGAGGCTTCAGGAGAGCAGTTCTTC.

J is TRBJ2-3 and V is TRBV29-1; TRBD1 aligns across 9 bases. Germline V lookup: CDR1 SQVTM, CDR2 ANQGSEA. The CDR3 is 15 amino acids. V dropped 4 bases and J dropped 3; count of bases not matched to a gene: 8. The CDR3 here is CSVVNLDRGTDTQYF. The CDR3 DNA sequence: TGCAGCGTTGTTAACTTGGACAGGGGTACAGATACGCAGTATTTT.

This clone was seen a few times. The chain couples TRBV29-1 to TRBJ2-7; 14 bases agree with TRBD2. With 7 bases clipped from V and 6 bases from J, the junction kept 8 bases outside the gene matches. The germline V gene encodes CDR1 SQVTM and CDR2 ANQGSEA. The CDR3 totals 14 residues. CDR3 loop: CSAAGLAGVGEQYF. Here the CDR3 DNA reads TGCAGCGCTGCGGGACTAGCGGGGGTCGGCGAGCAGTACTTC.

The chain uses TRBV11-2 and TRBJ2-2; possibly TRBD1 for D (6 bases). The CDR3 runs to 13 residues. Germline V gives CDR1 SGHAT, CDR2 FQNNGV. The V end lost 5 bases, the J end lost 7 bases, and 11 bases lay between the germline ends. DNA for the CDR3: TGTGCCAGCAGCCCGAGGGGGATCGGGGAGCTGTTTTTT. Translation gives CASSPRGIGELFF.

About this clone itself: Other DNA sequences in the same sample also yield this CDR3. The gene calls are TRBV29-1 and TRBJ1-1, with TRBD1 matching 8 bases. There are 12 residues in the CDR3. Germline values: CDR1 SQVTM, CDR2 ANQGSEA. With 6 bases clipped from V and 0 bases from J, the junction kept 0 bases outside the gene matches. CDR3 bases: TGCAGCGTGGGACAGGTGAACACTGAAGCTTTCTTT. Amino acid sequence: CSVGQVNTEAFF.

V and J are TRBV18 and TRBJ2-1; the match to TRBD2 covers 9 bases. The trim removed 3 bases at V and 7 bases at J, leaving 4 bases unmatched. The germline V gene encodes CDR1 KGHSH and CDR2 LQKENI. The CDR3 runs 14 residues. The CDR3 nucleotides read TGTGCCAGCTCACCGAAGCGGGGGGAGAATGAGCAGTTCTTC. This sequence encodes CASSPKRGENEQFF.

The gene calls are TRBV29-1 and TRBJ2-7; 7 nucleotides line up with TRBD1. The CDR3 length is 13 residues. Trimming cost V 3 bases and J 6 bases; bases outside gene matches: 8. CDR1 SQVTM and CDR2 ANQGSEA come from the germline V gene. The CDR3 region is CSVDGQGVAEQYF. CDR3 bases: TGCAGCGTTGACGGGCAGGGGGTTGCCGAGCAGTACTTC.